This TCR beta chain appears in the sequencing data of a study of shared T cell receptors in the human thymus. The table came from immunoSEQ multiplex PCR; TCRdb's copy has only in-frame clones and leaves some out. This sample carries some 700,000 clones, 80% to 90% of them seen once, and the ten largest clones take approximately 0.01%. This same sample was also taken into another study, of human thymus T cells. Per that paper: Healthy Finnish infants undergoing corrective surgery for congenital heart defects were the donors. The thymus was resected at corrective cardiac surgery. What appeared biased in thymic and blood repertoires was the usage of V and J genes. Related studies found that unrelated individuals share highly overlapping thymic repertoires.

The sequenced sample consisted of thymocytes. The sequence derives from a girl less than two years old with a congenital heart defect.

The CDR3 nucleotides read TGCGCCAGCAGCTTGCTGGGAGACACAGATACGCAGTATTTT. Translation gives CASSLLGDTDTQYF. The rearrangement uses TRBV5-1 and TRBJ2-3, with a possible D match to TRBD2 (5 bases). Germline lookup yields CDR1 SGHRS and CDR2 YFSETQ. Trimming removed 1 base from V and 2 bases from J, with 8 bases in between. The CDR3 length is 14 residues.